This record concerns one TCR beta chain sequence. The clone's antigen remains unknown. No much larger clone is present one base from it, and per-base qualities are unavailable. The method behind the library was the immunoSEQ multiplex PCR assay. For the multiplex PCR, a mixture combining 60 forward primers for TCR Vbeta segments and 13 reverse primers for TCR Jbeta segments was used. Amplification of the CDR3 region of rearranged TCR beta genes was performed with a multiplex PCR assay on genomic DNA. On the Illumina HiSeq System, the amplified TCR beta libraries were sequenced as 87-base-pair reads. Under the source paper's analysis protocol: A later analysis tallied around 80 million unique TCR beta chains across the 610 or so repertoires, and approximately 11 million of those chains were shared by two or more donors. A nearest-neighbor algorithm error-corrected the raw reads and collapsed the reads into unique sequences, merging closely related sequences to remove PCR and sequencing errors. V, D and J gene segments were assigned by aligning CDR3 sequences to IMGT reference sequences. For a sequence to be retained, at least a six-nucleotide match to both a V gene segment and a J gene segment was required. A rearrangement was called productive if the CDR3 had no stop codons and remained in frame with V and J, and every other rearrangement was called non-productive. Following IMGT convention, CDR3 was defined as the stretch from the second conserved V-encoded cysteine up to the conserved J-encoded phenylalanine. Sequences without an unambiguous match to a single V gene segment were excluded from the earlier analysis of almost 600 of the donors. An earlier analysis of under 750 of the donors called V segments functional above 56.7% productive rearrangements and segregating when the between-donor standard deviation exceeded 5%. A statistical classification framework was developed to diagnose cytomegalovirus status using the catalog of TCR beta chain sequences. A later analysis assigned V and J genes by comparing TCR nucleotide sequences with IMGT/GENE-DB human TR gene sequences. Using the TCRdist pipeline, a later analysis assigned CDR3 sequences along with most-parsimonious VDJ recombination scenarios. In a later analysis, each TCR beta chain was defined by its CDR3 amino acid sequence together with its V-gene family, and reads without a unique V-gene family were excluded. As a way to deal with suspected cross-contamination and a sequencing artifact, a later analysis dropped 640 or so nucleotide sequences that were highly shared and had low generation probability. A later analysis calculated a clonal expansion index for each public chain from normalized within-repertoire ranks of inferred template counts. Generation probabilities in a later analysis came from a VDJ recombination model fitted to out-of-frame rearrangements, and those results were checked against IGoR. A later analysis scored TCR-TCR, TCR-HLA and TCR-CMV co-occurrence with hypergeometric tests, applying a repertoire-size bias correction to TCR pairs. In a later analysis, false discovery rates were estimated by permuting HLA or CMV assignments 20 times. A later analysis grouped co-occurring TCRs with DBSCAN, adding TCRdist sequence similarity when clustering within HLA-allele-positive subsets. Repertoires with fewer than 30,000 or more than 120,000 public chains, plus five repertoires with anomalous nucleotide sharing, were excluded from co-occurrence clustering. Entries here come from immuneACCESS through TCRdb and include only in-frame sequences with V and J called. Some clones fail to appear in such tables; in the studies checked, an unresolved V gene covers under half of the shortfall, and the cause of the remainder is unknown. That table gives V, J and clone size, and the DNA gave D and trimming. Counted in this sample were around 140,000 clones; around four fifths of them appeared once. The ten largest clones add up to roughly 7.5% of the sample.

The record originates from a study of cytomegalovirus exposure and HLA in healthy donors listed by TCRdb under 2017. Study-level background: In an earlier analysis of 587 of the donors, 276 Gb of sequence data and approximately 100 million unique TCR beta sequences from 150 million to 200 million T cells were reported. An early release covering about 600 HLA-typed donors comprised about 300 gigabases of sequencing data and roughly 86 million unique TCR sequences. The genetic ancestry cluster associated with self-reported Caucasian donors included about 84% of the 398 genotyped donors. The study was designed to test whether signatures of past pathogen exposure could be identified by cataloging public T cell receptors. The study profiled the T cell repertoires of 500 to 800 subjects by immunosequencing and related them to cytomegalovirus serostatus. A separate validation cohort of 100 to 150 different subjects was used in addition to the approximately 700-subject first cohort. To predict cytomegalovirus infection status, the study combined high-throughput TCR immunosequencing, statistical association of individual TCRs with disease status, and machine learning. To study patterns of TCR occurrence, a later analysis re-analyzed previously published TCR beta repertoires from just over 650 donors and added high-resolution HLA genotyping. The later analysis used no new phenotypic data to find candidate immune exposures, relying instead on TCR beta sequences and their occurrence across donors. In an earlier analysis of several hundred of the donors, high-throughput TCR beta sequencing was used to judge whether each TCR beta V gene segment behaved as functional or pseudogenic. Donor age, sex, ethnicity and CMV serostatus were compiled together with the repertoire data. A later genetic analysis used genome-wide SNP genotypes for about three fifths of the 666 donors, treating that subset as a discovery cohort. All discovery cohort repertoires had been generated on a single sequencing platform. HLA typing included class I and class II loci at four-digit resolution. Typing coverage varied by locus: roughly 620-640 donors for A, B, C, DRB1 and DQB1; more than 500 for DQA1; some 610 for DPA1; around 450 for DPB1. Roughly 5 DR-DQ haplotypes were treated as single units for association and clustering because of strong linkage in the cohort. Across about 370 genotyped donors of the cohort, an average of roughly 250,000 unique TCR beta nucleotide sequences per donor were sequenced, and approximately 19% of those sequences were non-productive.

The germline V gene sets CDR1 to LGHNA and CDR2 to YSLEER. V is pared back by 3 bases and J by 7 bases, with 18 bases lying between the germline termini. The CDR3 has 15 amino acids, counting the end cysteine and phenylalanine. The read is trimmed to its CDR3 DNA, 45 bases read in frame from base 1. The cohort comprised fewer than 700 healthy bone marrow donors. At the time of sampling, all cohort members were nominally healthy, though unrecorded immune exposures were likely present. The donor was CMV seronegative and belonged to the group of more than 300 seronegative cohort members. A peripheral blood sample was collected from each donor, and TCR beta sequencing was performed on peripheral blood mononuclear cells. The Qiagen DNeasy Blood Extraction Kit was used to extract genomic DNA from the blood cell samples. Findings and caveats that apply to the study as a whole: Three of the identified cytomegalovirus-associated TCR beta chains were confirmed in vitro to be specific for cytomegalovirus antigens. Some IMGT-functional V segments, including TRBV6-2 and TRBV6-3, could not be told apart with the 87-base-pair reads, so those segments were excluded. Compared with equally common non-associated chains, HLA-associated TCR beta chains in a later analysis were more clonally expanded and had lower generation probabilities. In a later genetic analysis, a missense DCLRE1C variant was associated with V-gene and J-gene trimming of TCR beta chains, and the association was replicated in an independent cohort. A group of highly shared sequence variants was considered likely to be a technical artifact of the sequencing pipeline. In a later analysis, most CMV-associated TCR beta chains were found to appear HLA-restricted, with HLA associations seemingly driven largely by CMV exposure. Sequencing depth was assumed to be roughly uniform across donors in the presence/absence analyses, though that assumption may not hold. In a later analysis, TCR association rates were found to vary across HLA loci, with the most associated TCRs seen for DRB1 alleles and the fewest for HLA-C alleles. A further reported finding was that TCR beta sequences accurately predicted the HLA-A and HLA-B alleles for most subjects in the first cohort. According to a later analysis, parvovirus B19, influenza, CMV and Epstein-Barr virus appeared linked to several top co-occurrence clusters. Compared with the approximately 700-donor mean, donors in an Asian-associated ancestry cluster had fewer N-insertions in productive TCRs, according to a later genetic analysis. Because HLA typing was missing for some donors at each locus, association tests included only the typed subset. The authors suggested that the approach could potentially be extended to other disease states and immunological phenotypes. In this cohort, only TCR beta chains were sequenced, and detectable features were limited by the absence of alpha or paired-chain data. Assigning TCR associations to individual alleles was difficult when HLA alleles, especially DR and DQ, strongly co-occurred. Approximately 16 rarely observed V segments, including chromosome 9 orphons, were excluded from the earlier analysis of several hundred of the donors because counts were too low. Immune exposure information for the cohort was limited to CMV serostatus. In the study, 150 to 200 TCR beta chains were listed as associated with cytomegalovirus. Broadly in line with IMGT annotations, most TCR beta V segments showed up in productive rearrangements about 90% or about 30% of the time in an earlier analysis of 450 to 750 of the donors. Most TCR sequences were observed very rarely across donors, whereas some public TCRs were present in many individuals. In a later analysis, 16,951 TCR beta sequences were associated with specific HLA alleles at a false discovery rate of 0.05. Correlated functional status among segregating V segments might be attributable to linkage disequilibrium, but an unknown experimental factor could not be ruled out. In both the original and validation cohorts, the classifier was reported to diagnose cytomegalovirus status with high specificity and sensitivity.

The origin of this receptor is a male donor in good health and CMV-seronegative. The chain joins TRBV4-3 to TRBJ1-2; the D gene identity is not certain. The sequenced material came from PBMCs. The encoded CDR3 is CASSQDWFPRSGYTF. The nucleotide sequence reads TGCGCCAGCAGCCAGGACTGGTTTCCTAGGAGTGGCTACACCTTC.